The next 27 T cell receptor beta chains were all read from a single sample in a study of T-cell memory formation after mild COVID-19. TCRdb processed the 5' RACE reads anew with MiXCR; each CDR3 protein has one entry. The table includes about 350,000 distinct CDR3 sequences, around 15% detected once. The sequencing sample was made of PBMCs or a T cell subset sorted from them (not recorded which). The receptors shown here come from a man aged 18 to 29 who had mild COVID-19 (a few samples of this study predate the infection). Cell type and time point are not known.

This sequence joins TRBV9 and TRBJ2-5; unclear D gene. Trimming took off 1 base at V and 2 bases at J, with 9 bases between the two ends. There are 14 residues in the CDR3. Germline V CDR1 and CDR2: SGDLS, YYNGEE. CDR3 nucleotide sequence: TGTGCCAGCAGCGTAAGGGCGTGGCAAGAGACCCAGTACTTC. Translation: CASSVRAWQETQYF.

The rearrangement links TRBV19 to TRBJ2-3, with D hard to call. Germline CDR1 and CDR2: LNHDA and SQIVND (reference sequence). V was shortened by 3 bases and J by 4 bases, with 5 bases between the two germline ends. This CDR3 spans 12 amino acids. The CDR3 loop is CASSIGPDTQYF. The CDR3 DNA reads TGTGCCAGTAGTATTGGGCCAGATACGCAGTATTTT.

This clonotype was counted a few times. The gene calls are TRBV21-1 and TRBJ1-1; no DNA check was done on the table's D call, TRBD1. TRBV21-1 is assigned pseudogene status. This CDR3 contains 10 residues. Here the CDR3 reads CASSRTGSFF. The CDR3 DNA is TGTGCCAGCAGCAGAACAGGGTCTTTCTTT.

This chain joins TRBV5-1 and TRBJ2-6, with no clear D. Germline CDR1 and CDR2: SGHRS and YFSETQ. V was pared by 4 bases and J by 2 bases, with 10 bases between. The CDR3 is 15 residues long. The CDR3 DNA reads TGCGCCAGCAGCCCCCCGGACCCTGGGGCCAACGTCCTGACTTTC. This codes for CASSPPDPGANVLTF.

The sample holds many counts of this clonotype. V is TRBV6-5 and J is TRBJ2-5; no definite D call. The CDR3 spans 12 residues. The germline V and J ends were trimmed by 0 bases and 4 bases, with 3 bases remaining between them. Germline V gene sequence: CDR1 MNHEY, CDR2 SVGAGI. CDR3 nucleotides: TGTGCCAGCAGTTACTCTCCAGAGACCCAGTACTTC. Its protein is CASSYSPETQYF.

This chain joins TRBV20-1 and TRBJ2-7; TRBD2 matches 11 bases. CDR1 and CDR2 from the germline V gene are DFQATT and SNEGSKA (reference sequence). This CDR3 comprises 14 residues. The V segment lost 2 bases and the J segment 2 bases; nucleotides outside the gene matches: 2. DNA of the CDR3: TGCAGTGCTAGACTAGCGGGGGGAACCTACGAGCAGTACGTC. Translation: CSARLAGGTYEQYV.

The V and J genes are TRBV7-3 and TRBJ2-1; D might be TRBD1 (5 bases). The CDR3 contains 15 residues. The germline V gene has CDR1 SGHTA and CDR2 FQGTGA. V lost 2 bases and J 4 bases, leaving 12 bases between the germline ends. The CDR3 DNA follows: TGTGCCAGCAGCTTATTGCAGGGCGCATACAATGAGCAGTTCTTC. This gives the protein CASSLLQGAYNEQFF.

This clonotype occurred a few times. The chain combines TRBV20-1 with TRBJ1-2; 9 bases line up with TRBD1. With V trimmed by 0 bases and J by 1 base, 6 bases remained unmatched. CDR3 size: 16 residues. The germline V gene encodes CDR1 DFQATT and CDR2 SNEGSKA (reference sequence). For the CDR3, the DNA is TGCAGTGCTAGAGAACAGGGGGCCGTTTTTAACTATGGCTACACCTTC. It codes for CSAREQGAVFNYGYTF.

CDR3 sequence: CASSYSEGGLITDTQYF. CDR3 DNA: TGTGCCAGCAGTTACTCGGAGGGGGGGCTTATCACAGATACGCAGTATTTT. The chain has TRBV6-5 and TRBJ2-3, with TRBD2 as a possible D gene (7 bases). Trimming took off 0 bases at V and 2 bases at J, with 15 bases between the two ends. The V gene's germline CDR1 is MNHEY and CDR2 SVGAGI. The CDR3 totals 17 residues.

This clonotype was counted a few times. The genes are TRBV19 and TRBJ1-5; D unresolved. The germline V gene encodes CDR1 LNHDA and CDR2 SQIVND (reference sequence). Trimming removed 8 bases at V and 2 bases at J, with 16 bases between. CDR3 length equals 15 residues. In nucleotides, the CDR3 is TGTGCCAGTCTGGGCCAAAGGATGGGCAATCAGCCCCAGCATTTT. It encodes CASLGQRMGNQPQHF. The full variable domain, in which reference TRBV19 and TRBJ1-5 provide the parts outside the CDR3, is DGGITQSPKYLFRKEGQNVTLSCEQNLNHDAMYWYRQDPGQGLRLIYYSQIVNDFQKGDIAEGYSVSREKKESFPLTVTSAQKNPTAFYLCASLGQRMGNQPQHFGDGTRLSIL.

This clonotype was seen only a few times. The CDR3: CASSTGQGAGQPQHF. CDR3 bases: TGTGCCAGCAGTACGGGACAGGGGGCCGGGCAGCCCCAGCATTTT. This chain joins TRBV12-3 or TRBV12-4 and TRBJ1-5, with TRBD1 matching over 12 bases. The CDR3 length is 15 residues. The V segment lost 5 bases and the J segment 7 bases; nucleotides outside the gene matches: 6.

This clonotype showed up just a few times. This sequence joins TRBV20-1 and TRBJ2-5; no definite D call. The length of the CDR3 is 12 residues. Germline lookup yields CDR1 DFQATT and CDR2 SNEGSKA (reference sequence). Trimming pared 4 bases from V and 3 bases from J, leaving 9 bases between. CDR3 protein: CSANRRKETQYF. Here the CDR3 DNA reads TGCAGTGCTAATCGTAGGAAAGAGACCCAGTACTTC.

A few counts support this clonotype. This rearrangement joins TRBV20-1 to TRBJ2-7, with 9 bases fitting TRBD1. Germline V gives CDR1 DFQATT, CDR2 SNEGSKA (reference sequence). The ends lost 3 bases at V and 3 bases at J; junction bases unmatched: 9. CDR3 size: 15 residues. CDR3 sequence (DNA): TGCAGTGCTAGGGGGTATGGGACAGGGTTCTACGAGCAGTACTTC. Its protein is CSARGYGTGFYEQYF.

This clonotype has a handful of counts. The chain employs TRBV3-1 and TRBJ1-5; D remains unclear. Trimming took 4 bases from V and 0 from J, leaving 10 bases between them. The CDR3 is 15 residues long. Germline-derived CDR1 and CDR2 are LGHDT and YNNKEL (reference sequence). The CDR3 coding sequence is TGTGCCAGCAGCCGGAGCCCGTATAGCAATCAGCCCCAGCATTTT. Translating it yields CASSRSPYSNQPQHF. Using reference TRBV3-1 and TRBJ1-5 for the parts outside the CDR3, the full variable domain is DTAVSQTPKYLVTQMGNDKSIKCEQNLGHDTMYWYKQDSKKFLKIMFSYNNKELIINETVPNRFSPKSPDKAHLNLHINSLELGDSAVYFCASSRSPYSNQPQHFGDGTRLSIL.

This clonotype has just a few counts. The chain recombines TRBV12-3 or TRBV12-4 with TRBJ1-1, with 8 bases identical to TRBD1. This CDR3 is 15 amino acids long. V lost 4 bases and J lost 1; bases outside the gene matches: 5. CDR3 sequence reads: CASSSQGAGNTEAFF. The DNA of the CDR3 is TGTGCCAGCAGTTCGCAGGGGGCCGGGAACACTGAAGCTTTCTTT.

This clonotype was seen a few times. One end of the junction is discordant with germline, which a read error may explain. The chain combines TRBV6-6 with TRBJ2-5; 8 bases align to TRBD1. CDR1 MNHNY and CDR2 SVGAGI come from the germline V gene (reference sequence). This CDR3 has 11 residues. The DNA for the CDR3 is TGTGCCAGCAGGGAAGACAGGGGTCTCAACTTC. Protein sequence: CASREDRGLNF.

This clonotype was picked up many times. The chain carries TRBV27 and TRBJ2-5; 9 bases are shared with TRBD2. V shed 4 bases, J shed 7 bases, and the junction held 10 bases outside the gene matches. Per germline, CDR1 MNHEY and CDR2 SMNVEV (reference sequence). CDR3 length equals 15 residues. The CDR3 nucleotides are TGTGCCAGCAGTTCCGGGGTAGCGGGGGTAGTGACCCAGTACTTC. This encodes CASSSGVAGVVTQYF.

The sample holds a few counts of this clonotype. The genes are TRBV5-6 and TRBJ2-5, with D possibly being TRBD2 (6 bases). CDR3 length: 16 residues. V lost 0 bases to trimming and J lost 1 base, with 13 bases between them. The germline V gene has CDR1 SGHDT and CDR2 YYEEEE. CDR3 coding DNA: TGTGCCAGCAGCTTGGTGCGGGACGGAAGCCAAGAGACCCAGTACTTC. Translated, it gives CASSLVRDGSQETQYF.

This clonotype showed up many times. The J gene is TRBJ2-7, the V gene TRBV4-3, with 8 bases fitting TRBD2. This CDR3 is built from 15 residues. Germline V lookup: CDR1 LGHNA, CDR2 YSLEER. The ends lost 0 bases at V and 3 bases at J; junction bases unmatched: 4. CDR3 in DNA: TGCGCCAGCAGCCAAGAAGAGGCGGGGGGCTACGAGCAGTACTTC. Amino acid sequence: CASSQEEAGGYEQYF.

This chain joins TRBV7-9 and TRBJ1-2; 9 bases line up with TRBD1. Germline V gene lookup returns CDR1 SEHNR and CDR2 FQNEAQ (reference sequence). The CDR3 is 13 amino acids. V dropped 4 bases and J dropped 8; count of bases not matched to a gene: 5. The CDR3 DNA is TGTGCCAGCAGCTCGGACAGGGGTTTGGGCTACACCTTC. It codes for CASSSDRGLGYTF.

This clonotype came up many times. The chain uses TRBV7-9 and TRBJ2-3; D possibly corresponds to TRBD1 (5 bases). The CDR3 totals 13 residues. V was pared by 8 bases and J by 5 bases, with 14 bases between. Per the germline V gene, CDR1 is SEHNR and CDR2 is FQNEAQ (reference sequence). As DNA, the CDR3 is TGTGCCAGCCGAGACAGAGCACAAGATACGCAGTATTTT. Its translation is CASRDRAQDTQYF.

This clonotype was detected only a few times. CDR3 amino acids: CASSFVFMGVVEQFF. CDR3 nucleotide sequence: TGTGCCAGCAGCTTCGTTTTTATGGGGGTCGTTGAGCAGTTCTTC. The chain recombines TRBV5-5 with TRBJ2-1; D tentatively reads TRBD1 or TRBD2 (5 bases each). Per the germline V gene, CDR1 is SGHKS and CDR2 is YYEKEE (reference sequence). V lost 2 bases and J lost 9, with 18 bases in between. The CDR3 runs 15 residues.

The chain employs TRBV20-1 and TRBJ2-5; D unclear. Trimming took off 6 bases at V and 5 bases at J, with 16 bases between the two ends. The germline CDR1 and CDR2 sequences are DFQATT and SNEGSKA (reference sequence). The CDR3 runs 13 residues. The CDR3 nucleotides are TGCAGTGCCCGTCGGGTAGGGTTGGAGACCCAGTACTTC. The encoded protein is CSARRVGLETQYF.

This clonotype was found a few times. This chain connects TRBV28 to TRBJ2-6; 11 nucleotides agree with TRBD1. Germline loops: CDR1 MDHEN, CDR2 SYDVKM. CDR3 size: 17 residues. J was trimmed by 3 bases and V by 6 bases; bases with no gene match: 7. Here the CDR3 reads CASSLGQGAGGANVLTF. Here the CDR3 DNA reads TGTGCCAGCAGCCTCGGACAGGGGGCCGGTGGGGCCAACGTCCTGACTTTC.

This clonotype showed up many times. The chain recombines TRBV11-2 with TRBJ2-7, with 8 nucleotides matching TRBD1. The CDR3 is 13 residues long. Germline lookup yields CDR1 SGHAT and CDR2 FQNNGV. J lost 6 bases, V lost 5 bases, and 6 bases had no gene match. The CDR3 DNA is TGTGCCAGCAGCACGACAGGGGTAGGCGAGCAGTACGTC. It yields the protein CASSTTGVGEQYV.

As DNA, the CDR3 is TGTGCCAGCAGCCAACCCCTCGGAGGGGGTAGCGGGGTAGGGGGTTTTGAGCAGTTCTTC. Its protein product is CASSQPLGGGSGVGGFEQFF. The chain joins TRBV4-2 to TRBJ2-1; 8 nucleotides match TRBD2. J lost 9 bases, V lost 2 bases, and 24 bases had no gene match. There are 20 residues in the CDR3. Germline V CDR1 and CDR2: LGHNA, YNFKEQ.

This clonotype appeared a few times. This rearrangement joins TRBV5-1 to TRBJ2-3; tentative D call: TRBD1 (5 bases). V lost 4 bases and J lost 3, with 15 bases in between. CDR1 SGHRS and CDR2 YFSETQ come from the germline V gene. CDR3 size: 15 residues. The DNA for the CDR3 is TGCGCCAGCAGCCAGGGATTGGTAAGAACAGATACGCAGTATTTT. It encodes CASSQGLVRTDTQYF.